This entry is about one TCR beta chain. This record belongs to a study of T cell repertoires in ileal Crohn's disease. Assay used: immunoSEQ multiplex PCR; TCRdb lists only in-frame clones, some missing. Here the sample spans around 1,500 clones, 80% being singletons. The CDR3 sequence is 18 residues long. Germline V gene sequence: CDR1 SEHNR, CDR2 FQNEAQ (reference sequence). The trim removed 5 bases at V and 2 bases at J, leaving 7 bases unmatched. Specified time point: neoterminal ileum biopsy at postoperative endoscopy, about 6 months after surgery. The source is an adult with Crohn's disease. The chain recombines TRBV7-9 with TRBJ2-2; TRBD2 matches at 14 bases. The source material was ileal tissue. DNA of the CDR3: TGTGCCAGCAGCACCAGAGGACTAGCGGGGGGTAACACCGGGGAGCTGTTTTTT. It codes for CASSTRGLAGGNTGELFF.